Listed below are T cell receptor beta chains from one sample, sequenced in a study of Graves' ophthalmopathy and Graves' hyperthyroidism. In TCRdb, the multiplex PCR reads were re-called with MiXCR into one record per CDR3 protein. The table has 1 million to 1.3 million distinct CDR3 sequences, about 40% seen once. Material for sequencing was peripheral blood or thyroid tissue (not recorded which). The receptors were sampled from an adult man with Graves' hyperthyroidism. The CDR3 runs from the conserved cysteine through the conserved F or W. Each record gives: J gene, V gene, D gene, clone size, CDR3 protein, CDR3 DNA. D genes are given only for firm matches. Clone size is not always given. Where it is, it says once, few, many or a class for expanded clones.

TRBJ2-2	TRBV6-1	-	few	CAILRAGTGELFF	TGTGCCATCCTTCGTGCAGGCACCGGGGAGCTGTTTTTT
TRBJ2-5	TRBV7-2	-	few	CASSLGSGGNPRGETQYF	TGTGCCAGCAGCTTGGGGAGCGGCGGGAACCCCCGAGGGGAGACCCAGTACTTC
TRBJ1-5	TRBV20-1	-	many	CSASPGINQPQHF	TGCAGTGCTAGCCCTGGAATCAATCAGCCCCAGCATTTT
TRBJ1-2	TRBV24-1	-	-	CATSGLGPVGDGYTF	TGTGCCACCAGTGGCTTGGGGCCAGTGGGCGATGGCTACACCTTC
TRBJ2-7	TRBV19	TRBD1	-	CASSPGTGRAYEQYF	TGTGCCAGCTCACCGGGGACAGGCCGGGCCTACGAGCAGTACTTC
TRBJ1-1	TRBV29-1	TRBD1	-	CSLGQATPEAFF	TGCAGCCTAGGACAGGCTACCCCTGAAGCTTTCTTT
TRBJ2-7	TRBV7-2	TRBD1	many	CASSQYRGPPYEQYF	TGTGCCAGCAGCCAATACAGGGGGCCCCCCTACGAGCAGTACTTC
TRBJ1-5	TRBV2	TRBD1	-	CASSDTRDRGNQPQHF	TGTGCCAGCAGTGATACCCGGGACAGGGGAAATCAGCCCCAGCATTTT
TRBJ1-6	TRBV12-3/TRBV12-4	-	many	CASPNTRFTSPLHF	TGTGCCAGCCCAAACACACGTTTTACTTCACCCCTCCACTTT
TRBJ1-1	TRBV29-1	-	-	CSVEGARTDRLNTEAFF	TGCAGCGTTGAGGGGGCCCGAACCGACAGGCTGAACACTGAAGCTTTCTTT
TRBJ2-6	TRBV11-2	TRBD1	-	CASSPRVGTAYVLTF	TGTGCCAGCAGCCCTAGGGTAGGGACAGCCTACGTCCTGACTTTC
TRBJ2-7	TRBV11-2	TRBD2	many	CASSSLKGGYEQYF	TGTGCCAGCAGCTCCTTGAAGGGAGGGTACGAGCAGTACTTC
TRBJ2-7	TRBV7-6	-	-	CASSLTAEYEQYF	TGTGCCAGCAGCTTAACAGCCGAGTACGAGCAGTACTTC
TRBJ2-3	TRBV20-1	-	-	CSARALLSGGADTQYF	TGCAGTGCTAGAGCACTTTTGTCCGGGGGAGCTGATACGCAGTATTTT
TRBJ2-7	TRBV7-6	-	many	CASSLGTGGGELEQYF	TGTGCCAGCAGCTTGGGAACAGGAGGTGGAGAACTAGAGCAGTACTTC
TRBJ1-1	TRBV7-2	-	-	CASGPWGGEAFF	TGTGCCAGCGGCCCTTGGGGGGGAGAAGCTTTCTTT
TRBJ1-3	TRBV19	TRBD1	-	CASSVGTASGNTICF	TGTGCCAGTAGTGTCGGGACAGCCTCTGGAAACACCATATGTTTT
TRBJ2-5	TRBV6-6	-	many	CASRSSSQETQYF	TGTGCCAGCCGAAGCTCATCCCAAGAGACCCAGTACTTC
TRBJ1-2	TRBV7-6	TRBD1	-	CASGGGTGNLYGYTF	TGTGCCAGCGGGGGGGGGACAGGTAACCTCTATGGCTACACCTTC
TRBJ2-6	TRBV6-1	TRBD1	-	CASSDRGREAGANVLTF	TGTGCCAGCAGTGACAGGGGGCGCGAGGCTGGGGCCAACGTCCTGACTTTC
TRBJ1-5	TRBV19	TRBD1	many	CASTTRGDQPQHF	TGTGCCAGTACTACCAGGGGGGATCAGCCCCAGCATTTT
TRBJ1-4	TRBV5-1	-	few	CASSQGHLNEKLFF	TGCGCCAGCAGCCAAGGGCACCTTAATGAAAAACTGTTTTTT
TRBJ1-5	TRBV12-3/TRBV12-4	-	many	CASTRGPGSQPQHF	TGTGCCAGCACCCGGGGGCCAGGATCTCAGCCCCAGCATTTT
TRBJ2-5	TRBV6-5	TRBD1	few	CASSTTGGAGTQYF	TGTGCCAGCAGCACTACAGGGGGCGCAGGGACCCAGTACTTC
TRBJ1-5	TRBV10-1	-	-	CASSEFQGQPQHF	TGCGCCAGCAGTGAGTTTCAGGGACAGCCCCAGCATTTT
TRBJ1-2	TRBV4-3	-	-	CASSAVGGAGYGYTF	TGCGCCAGCAGCGCCGTGGGGGGGGCAGGCTATGGCTACACCTTC
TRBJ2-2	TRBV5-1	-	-	CASSSGYTGELFF	TGCGCCAGCAGCTCTGGGTACACCGGGGAGCTGTTTTTT
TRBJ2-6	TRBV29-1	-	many	CSVQSEGAPGANVLTF	TGCAGCGTTCAAAGTGAGGGAGCCCCCGGGGCCAACGTCCTGACTTTC
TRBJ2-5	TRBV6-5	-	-	CASSYSPQGGETQYF	TGTGCCAGCAGTTACTCTCCGCAGGGGGGTGAGACCCAGTACTTC
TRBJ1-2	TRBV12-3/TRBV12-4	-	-	CASSFADPRTNGYTF	TGTGCCAGCAGTTTCGCAGACCCTCGGACAAATGGCTACACCTTC
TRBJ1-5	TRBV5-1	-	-	CASSQGQTYEHF	TGCGCCAGCAGCCAGGGACAAACCTACGAGCATTTT
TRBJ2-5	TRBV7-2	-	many	CASSRDGRGAQETQYF	TGTGCCAGCAGCCGAGACGGCCGTGGGGCCCAAGAGACCCAGTACTTC
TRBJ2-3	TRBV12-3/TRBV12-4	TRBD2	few	CASSRQREHKDTQYF	TGTGCCAGCAGCCGCCAGCGGGAGCATAAAGATACGCAGTATTTT
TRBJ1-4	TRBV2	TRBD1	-	CASSVDRANEKLFF	TGTGCCAGCAGTGTTGACAGGGCTAATGAAAAACTGTTTTTT
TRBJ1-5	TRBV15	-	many	CATSTAEVRQLAQHF	TGTGCCACCAGCACCGCCGAGGTCCGGCAATTGGCCCAGCATTTT
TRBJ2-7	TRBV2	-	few	CASRQNPGVNEQYF	TGTGCCAGCCGCCAAAACCCCGGCGTGAACGAGCAGTACTTC
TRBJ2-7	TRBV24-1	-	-	CATSAGTETYEQYF	TGTGCCACCAGTGCTGGGACGGAAACCTACGAGCAGTACTTC
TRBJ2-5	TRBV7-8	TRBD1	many	CASSRVGTAQETQYF	TGTGCCAGCAGCCGGGTCGGGACAGCACAAGAGACCCAGTACTTC
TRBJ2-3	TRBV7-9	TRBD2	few	CASTLAGGPDTQYF	TGTGCCAGCACCCTGGCGGGAGGGCCAGATACGCAGTATTTT
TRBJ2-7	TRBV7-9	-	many	CASSRPTHSSYEQYF	TGTGCCAGCAGCAGACCGACGCATAGCTCCTACGAGCAGTACTTC
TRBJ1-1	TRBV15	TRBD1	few	CATDKDRPGVNTEAFF	TGTGCCACCGACAAGGACAGGCCAGGGGTTAACACTGAAGCTTTCTTT
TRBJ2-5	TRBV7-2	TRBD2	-	CASSALTSGMRTQYF	TGTGCCAGCAGCGCCTTGACTAGCGGGATGAGGACCCAGTACTTC
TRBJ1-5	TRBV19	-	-	CASKRTGHQPQHF	TGTGCCAGTAAAAGGACGGGCCATCAGCCCCAGCATTTT
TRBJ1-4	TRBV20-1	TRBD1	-	CSARKTGNTGEKLFF	TGCAGTGCTAGAAAGACAGGGAACACCGGGGAAAAACTGTTTTTT
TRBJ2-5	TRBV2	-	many	CASTAALEETQYF	TGTGCCAGCACAGCGGCCTTGGAGGAGACCCAGTACTTC
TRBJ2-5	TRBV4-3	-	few	CASSHWWRSLAQETQYF	TGCGCCAGCAGCCACTGGTGGCGGTCGTTGGCCCAAGAGACCCAGTACTTC